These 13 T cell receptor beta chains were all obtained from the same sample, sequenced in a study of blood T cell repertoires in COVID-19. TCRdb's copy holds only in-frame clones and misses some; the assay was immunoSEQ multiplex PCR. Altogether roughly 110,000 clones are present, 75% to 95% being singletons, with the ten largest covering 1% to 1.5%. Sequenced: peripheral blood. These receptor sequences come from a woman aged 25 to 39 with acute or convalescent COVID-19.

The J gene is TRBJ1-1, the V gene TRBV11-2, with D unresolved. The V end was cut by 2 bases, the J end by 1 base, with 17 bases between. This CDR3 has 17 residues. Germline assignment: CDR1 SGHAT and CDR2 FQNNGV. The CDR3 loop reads CASSLPRRLETNTEAFF. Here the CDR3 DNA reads TGTGCCAGCAGCTTACCCCGGAGGTTAGAAACGAACACTGAAGCTTTCTTT.

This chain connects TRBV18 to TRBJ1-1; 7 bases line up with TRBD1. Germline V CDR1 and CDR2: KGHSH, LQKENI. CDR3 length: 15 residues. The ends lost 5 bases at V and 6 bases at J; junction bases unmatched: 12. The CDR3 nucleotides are TGTGCCAGCTCAAAGGGGGCGGTTTCGGGCGCTGAAGCTTTCTTT. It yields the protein CASSKGAVSGAEAFF.

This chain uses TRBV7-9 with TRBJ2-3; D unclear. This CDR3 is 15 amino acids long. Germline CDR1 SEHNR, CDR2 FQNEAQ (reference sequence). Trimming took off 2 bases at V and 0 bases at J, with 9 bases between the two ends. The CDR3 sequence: CASSLRQASTDTQYF. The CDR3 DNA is TGTGCCAGCAGCTTAAGGCAGGCTAGCACAGATACGCAGTATTTT.

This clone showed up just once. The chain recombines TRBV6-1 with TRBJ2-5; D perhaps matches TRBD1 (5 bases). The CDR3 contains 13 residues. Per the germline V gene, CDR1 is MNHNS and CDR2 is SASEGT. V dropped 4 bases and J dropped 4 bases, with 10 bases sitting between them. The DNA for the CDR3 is TGTGCCAGCAGTGGTAGCAGGGCAGAGACCCAGTACTTC. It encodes CASSGSRAETQYF.

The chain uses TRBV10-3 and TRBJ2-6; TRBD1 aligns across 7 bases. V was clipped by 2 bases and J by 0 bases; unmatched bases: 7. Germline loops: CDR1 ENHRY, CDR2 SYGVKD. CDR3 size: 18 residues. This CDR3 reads CAISEPRQGLSGANVLTF. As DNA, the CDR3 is TGTGCCATCAGTGAGCCGCGACAGGGTCTCTCTGGGGCCAACGTCCTGACTTTC.

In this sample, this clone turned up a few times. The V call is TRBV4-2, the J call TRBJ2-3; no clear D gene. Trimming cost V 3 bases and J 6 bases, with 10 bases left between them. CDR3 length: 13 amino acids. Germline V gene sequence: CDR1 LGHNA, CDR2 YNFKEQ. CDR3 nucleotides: TGTGCCAGCAGCCATTCCCCCCTCGATACGCAGTATTTT. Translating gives CASSHSPLDTQYF.

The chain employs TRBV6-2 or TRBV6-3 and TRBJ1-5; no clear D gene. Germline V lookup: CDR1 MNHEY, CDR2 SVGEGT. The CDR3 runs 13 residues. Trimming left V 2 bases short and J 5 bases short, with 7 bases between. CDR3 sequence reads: CASSYEDYQPQHF. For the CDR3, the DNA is TGTGCCAGCAGTTACGAGGATTATCAGCCCCAGCATTTT.

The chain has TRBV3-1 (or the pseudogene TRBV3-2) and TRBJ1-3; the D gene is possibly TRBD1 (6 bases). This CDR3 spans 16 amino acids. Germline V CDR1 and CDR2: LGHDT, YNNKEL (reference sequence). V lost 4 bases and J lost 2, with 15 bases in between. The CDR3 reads CASSRGQGPAGNTIYF. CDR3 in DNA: TGTGCCAGCAGCCGAGGGCAGGGGCCTGCTGGAAACACCATATATTTT.

The DNA for the CDR3 is TGTGCCAGCAGCCCGGGACAGGGGGCGATGAACACCTTC. This translates into CASSPGQGAMNTF. J is TRBJ1-2 and V is TRBV5-6, with 12 bases lining up with TRBD1. The CDR3 spans 13 residues. Germline trimming cut 4 bases from V and 12 bases from J; bases unmatched to any gene: 7. CDR1 is SGHDT, CDR2 YYEEEE, per germline.

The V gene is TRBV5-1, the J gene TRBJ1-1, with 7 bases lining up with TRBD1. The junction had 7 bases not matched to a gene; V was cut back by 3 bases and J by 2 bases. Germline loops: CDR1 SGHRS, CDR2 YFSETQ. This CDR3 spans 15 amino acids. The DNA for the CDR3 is TGCGCCAGCAGCTACTACGACAGGGATAACACTGAAGCTTTCTTT. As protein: CASSYYDRDNTEAFF.

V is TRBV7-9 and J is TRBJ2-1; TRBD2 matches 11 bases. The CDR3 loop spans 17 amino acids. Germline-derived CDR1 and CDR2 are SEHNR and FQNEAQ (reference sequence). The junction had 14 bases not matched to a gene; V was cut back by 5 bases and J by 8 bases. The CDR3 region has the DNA TGTGCCAGCAGCACCGGTTTAGCGGGAGGGTTTACCGATGAGCAGTTCTTC. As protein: CASSTGLAGGFTDEQFF.

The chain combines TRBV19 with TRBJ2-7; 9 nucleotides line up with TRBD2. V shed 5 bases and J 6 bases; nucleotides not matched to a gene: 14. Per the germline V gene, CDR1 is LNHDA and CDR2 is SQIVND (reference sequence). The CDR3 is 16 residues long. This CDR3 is CASSSSGTSYAGEQYF. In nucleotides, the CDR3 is TGTGCCAGTAGTTCCTCCGGGACTAGCTATGCTGGCGAGCAGTACTTC. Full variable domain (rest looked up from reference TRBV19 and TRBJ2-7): DGGITQSPKYLFRKEGQNVTLSCEQNLNHDAMYWYRQDPGQGLRLIYYSQIVNDFQKGDIAEGYSVSREKKESFPLTVTSAQKNPTAFYLCASSSSGTSYAGEQYFGPGTRLTVT.

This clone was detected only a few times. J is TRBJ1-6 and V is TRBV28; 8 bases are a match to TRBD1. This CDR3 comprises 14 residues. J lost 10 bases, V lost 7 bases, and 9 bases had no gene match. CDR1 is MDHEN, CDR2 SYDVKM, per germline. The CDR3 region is CASTLGQGRSPLHF. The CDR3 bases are TGTGCCAGCACCCTAGGACAGGGAAGGTCACCCCTCCACTTT.